The next 28 T cell receptor beta chains were all read from a single sample in a study of identical twins. Via MiXCR, TCRdb re-called the 5' RACE reads, giving one row per CDR3 protein. The repertoire consists of approximately 1.8 million distinct CDR3 sequences, with about 31% occurring once and the leading ten covering more than 0.25%. The sequencing sample was made of cord blood. These receptors were taken from a newborn girl in good health.

The V call is TRBV5-6, the J call TRBJ1-2; D unclear. Looked up from germline, CDR1 is SGHDT and CDR2 is YYEEEE. This CDR3 region has 12 residues. With 0 bases removed from V and 6 bases from J, the gap between germline ends came to 6 bases. The DNA for the CDR3 is TGTGCCAGCAGCTTGGTTCCCCATGGCTACACCTTC. Protein: CASSLVPHGYTF.

This chain connects TRBV25-1 to TRBJ2-5; D call uncertain. V was cut by 7 bases and J by 2 bases, with 8 bases left in between. CDR1 and CDR2 (germline): MGHDK, SYGVNS. The CDR3 is made up of 12 amino acids. As DNA, the CDR3 is TGTGCCAGCAAGTCTTGTCAAGAGACCCAGTACTTC. This codes for CASKSCQETQYF.

In the case of this clonotype: Lacking the conserved final phenylalanine or tryptophan, this CDR3 likely reflects a read error. The chain has TRBV5-1 and TRBJ1-1; D not resolved. V lost 1 base to trimming and J lost 3 bases, with 7 bases between them. There are 13 residues in the CDR3. Germline CDR1 SGHRS, CDR2 YFSETQ. CDR3 nucleotide sequence: TGCGCCAGCAGCTTGATCAGATACACTGAAGCTTTCCTT. Translation gives CASSLIRYTEAFL.

There are many counts of this clonotype. The J gene is TRBJ1-5, the V gene TRBV21-1; the DNA was not used to check the table's D call, TRBD1. TRBV21-1 constitutes a pseudogene. The CDR3 has 15 amino acids. The CDR3 reads CASSNKGRSNQPQHF. The DNA of the CDR3 is TGTGCCAGCAGCAATAAAGGGCGGAGCAATCAGCCCCAGCATTTT.

There are many counts of this clonotype. The chain links TRBV11-2 to TRBJ2-3; D unclear. This CDR3 comprises 14 residues. V lost 5 bases and J lost 6, with 15 bases in between. The germline gives CDR1 SGHAT, CDR2 FQNNGV. CDR3 protein: CASSPEWVTDTQYF. CDR3 DNA: TGTGCCAGCAGCCCGGAGTGGGTCACGGATACGCAGTATTTT.

The chain employs TRBV20-1 and TRBJ2-3, with unresolved D. Trimming removed 6 bases from V and 3 bases from J, with 10 bases in between. Germline V lookup: CDR1 DFQATT, CDR2 SNEGSKA (reference sequence). This CDR3 is 12 amino acids long. As DNA, the CDR3 is TGCAGTGCCCATGACTGGACAGATACGCAGTATTTT. Its translation is CSAHDWTDTQYF.

This CDR3 is CASQTQGPYEQYF. Here the CDR3 DNA reads TGTGCCAGCCAAACACAGGGACCCTACGAGCAGTACTTC. V gene TRBV2 combines with J gene TRBJ2-7, with D maybe TRBD1 (6 bases). The CDR3 has 13 amino acids. Trimming pared 8 bases from V and 2 bases from J, leaving 13 bases between. In germline, CDR1 is SNHLY, CDR2 FYNNEI.

The chain couples TRBV25-1 to TRBJ2-7, with a weak D call TRBD1 (5 bases). The V end lost 0 bases, the J end lost 7 bases, and 16 bases lay between the germline ends. The CDR3 consists of 15 residues. Germline V lookup: CDR1 MGHDK, CDR2 SYGVNS. The DNA of the CDR3 is TGTGCCAGCAGTGAATATAGACAGTTACCTAATGAGCAGTACTTC. It specifies CASSEYRQLPNEQYF.

This clonotype turned up a few times. The rearrangement uses TRBV5-1 and TRBJ1-2, with a possible D match to TRBD1 (6 bases). Per the germline V gene, CDR1 is SGHRS and CDR2 is YFSETQ. Trimming stripped 4 bases from V and 2 bases from J, with 18 bases between. The CDR3 is 16 amino acids. The CDR3 DNA reads TGCGCCAGCAGCCCACTGAAGAGGACAGAAAACTATGGCTACACCTTC. Amino acid sequence: CASSPLKRTENYGYTF.

CDR3 sequence: CASASSGGGYNEQFF. The CDR3, as DNA: TGTGCCAGCGCCTCTAGCGGGGGTGGCTACAATGAGCAGTTCTTC. This sequence joins TRBV6-4 and TRBJ2-1; 10 bases are shared with TRBD2. The length of the CDR3 is 15 residues. After removal of 8 bases from V and 3 bases from J, the junction contained 7 bases not matched to a gene. The germline gives CDR1 MRHNA, CDR2 SNTAGT.

This clonotype was observed a few times. The V call is TRBV20-1, the J call TRBJ2-7, with TRBD2 matching 11 bases. Looked up from germline, CDR1 is DFQATT and CDR2 is SNEGSKA (reference sequence). V was clipped by 3 bases and J by 1 base; unmatched bases: 5. This CDR3 spans 15 amino acids. CDR3 nucleotide sequence: TGCAGTGCTAGTACTAGCGGGAGAAGATCCTACGAGCAGTACTTC. Translating gives CSASTSGRRSYEQYF.

The J gene is TRBJ2-5, the V gene TRBV3-1; 13 bases are a match to TRBD2. V lost 0 bases to trimming and J lost 11 bases; unmatched junction nucleotides: 21. Germline CDR1 LGHDT, CDR2 YNNKEL (reference sequence). The CDR3 has 20 amino acids. Written as DNA, the CDR3 is TGTGCCAGCAGCCAAGATCCGGCACTAGCGGGAGGGCCCTACTACAATGAGCAGTACTTC. The encoded protein is CASSQDPALAGGPYYNEQYF.

The chain couples TRBV10-3 to TRBJ2-1; TRBD2 might be the D (5 bases). The germline V gene encodes CDR1 ENHRY and CDR2 SYGVKD. The germline V and J ends were trimmed by 4 bases and 7 bases, with 14 bases remaining between them. The CDR3 loop spans 14 amino acids. The CDR3 DNA sequence: TGTGCCATCAGTGGACTCTTGAGGGATAATGAGCAGTTCTTC. Translation gives CAISGLLRDNEQFF.

The table lists this clonotype with a few counts. The V call is TRBV12-3 or TRBV12-4, the J call TRBJ1-2; 7 bases match TRBD1. Unmatched junction bases numbered 10, after V lost 5 bases and J lost 4 bases. This CDR3 comprises 15 residues. CDR3 coding DNA: TGTGCCAGCAGTCCACATACAGGGGTCGCCTATGGCTACACCTTC. It translates to CASSPHTGVAYGYTF.

The chain has TRBV7-2 and TRBJ2-4; 9 positions match TRBD2. The length of the CDR3 is 17 residues. Germline V gene sequence: CDR1 SGHTA, CDR2 FQGNSA. V shed 1 base and J 11 bases; nucleotides not matched to a gene: 15. CDR3 bases: TGTGCCAGCAGCTTAGGGGGTAGCGGGGGCCGAAACATCTTTCAGTACTTC. This gives the protein CASSLGGSGGRNIFQYF.

This clonotype was counted between two and nine times. The V and J genes are TRBV18 and TRBJ2-1; D uncertain. V dropped 3 bases and J dropped 8 bases, with 11 bases sitting between them. Per the germline V gene, CDR1 is KGHSH and CDR2 is LQKENI. The CDR3 covers 13 residues. CDR3 residues: CASSPATHHEQFF. In DNA, the CDR3 is TGTGCCAGCTCACCGGCTACGCACCATGAGCAGTTCTTC. Full variable domain (remainder filled in from reference TRBV18 and TRBJ2-1): NAGVMQNPRHLVRRRGQEARLRCSPMKGHSHVYWYRQLPEEGLKFMVYLQKENIIDESGMPKERFSAEFPKEGPSILRIQQVVRGDSAAYFCASSPATHHEQFFGPGTRLTVL.

The chain joins TRBV29-1 to TRBJ2-7; 13 nucleotides align to TRBD2. Per the germline V gene, CDR1 is SQVTM and CDR2 is ANQGSEA. There are 14 residues in the CDR3. The trim removed 6 bases at V and 12 bases at J, leaving 14 bases unmatched. CDR3 DNA sequence: TGCAGCGTCTACGCCCGACTAGCGGGAGGACGGGGGTACTTC. As protein: CSVYARLAGGRGYF.

This clonotype was detected a few times. The chain has TRBV30 and TRBJ1-4; unclear D gene. The ends were cut back, 4 bases at V and 0 bases at J, with 3 bases in the middle. CDR1 is GTSNPN, CDR2 SVGIG, per germline (reference sequence). The CDR3 consists of 12 residues. Here the CDR3 reads CAWTPTNEKLFF. Written as DNA, the CDR3 is TGTGCCTGGACTCCAACTAATGAAAAACTGTTTTTT. The full variable domain, its missing parts supplied by reference TRBV30 and TRBJ1-4, is SQTIHQWPATLVQPVGSPLSLECTVEGTSNPNLYWYRQAAGRGLQLLFYSVGIGQISSEVPQNLSASRPQDRQFILSSKKLLLSDSGFYLCAWTPTNEKLFFGSGTQLSVL.

The chain has TRBV20-1 and TRBJ1-1; D gene uncertain. Germline values: CDR1 DFQATT, CDR2 SNEGSKA (reference sequence). The CDR3 totals 13 residues. The V and J ends lost 3 bases and 3 bases respectively, with 11 bases between them. CDR3 in DNA: TGCAGTGCTAGCCAGGCATGGTACACTGAAGCTTTCTTT. Protein product: CSASQAWYTEAFF.

The chain couples TRBV27 to TRBJ2-1, with D possibly matching TRBD2 (5 bases). Trimming left V 3 bases short and J 3 bases short, with 15 bases between. From germline, CDR1 is MNHEY and CDR2 SMNVEV (reference sequence). There are 16 residues in the CDR3. The CDR3 DNA reads TGTGCCAGCAGTTTGATAAGCGGCGTTTACTACAATGAGCAGTTCTTC. It is translated as CASSLISGVYYNEQFF.

The J gene is TRBJ2-7, the V gene TRBV2; D uncertain. The CDR3 is made up of 15 amino acids. CDR1 is SNHLY and CDR2 is FYNNEI in the germline V gene. The V gene lost 1 base and the J gene lost 0 bases, with 10 bases spanning the gap. CDR3 residues: CASSEGMADSYEQYF. Written as DNA, the CDR3 is TGTGCCAGCAGTGAAGGTATGGCGGACTCCTACGAGCAGTACTTC.

The chain couples TRBV4-2 to TRBJ2-5, with 9 bases aligning to TRBD1. The CDR3 length is 17 residues. The V and J ends lost 0 bases and 3 bases, in that order; junction bases with no gene match: 8. CDR1 is LGHNA, CDR2 YNFKEQ, per germline. This chain's CDR3 is CASSQDLADRGKETQYF. CDR3 in DNA: TGTGCCAGCAGCCAAGATCTAGCGGACAGGGGTAAAGAGACCCAGTACTTC.

With respect to this clonotype: It may be a read error: a sequence one base away is much more abundant. The chain joins TRBV7-2 to TRBJ2-1; D is ambiguous. V was pared by 3 bases and J by 4 bases, with 16 bases between. CDR1 and CDR2 from the germline V gene are SGHTA and FQGNSA. CDR3 length: 16 residues. Here the CDR3 reads CASSFPRLPPYNEQFF. CDR3 coding DNA: TGTGCCAGCAGCTTCCCTAGGCTTCCCCCTTACAATGAGCAGTTCTTC.

This clonotype came up a few times. The chain couples TRBV10-3 to TRBJ2-5; 7 bases agree with TRBD2. The CDR3 covers 14 residues. The J segment lost 2 bases and the V segment lost 8 bases, leaving 8 bases of the junction unmatched. Germline CDR1 is ENHRY and CDR2 is SYGVKD. In DNA, the CDR3 is TGTGCCATCGGACCCGGGACTACTCAAGAGACCCAGTACTTC. Translated, it gives CAIGPGTTQETQYF.

J is TRBJ2-3 and V is TRBV6-2 or TRBV6-3; D gene ambiguous. V lost 2 bases to trimming and J lost 1 base, with 7 bases between them. CDR1 and CDR2 from the germline V gene are MNHEY and SVGEGT. CDR3 size: 14 residues. In DNA form, the CDR3 reads TGTGCCAGCAGTTACGGGTTCCGCACAGATACGCAGTATTTT. It yields the protein CASSYGFRTDTQYF.

This clonotype was seen a handful of times. The rearrangement uses TRBV7-9 and TRBJ1-2; D might be TRBD1 (6 bases). In germline, CDR1 is SEHNR, CDR2 FQNEAQ (reference sequence). V was shortened by 2 bases and J by 4 bases, with 14 bases between the two germline ends. The CDR3 sequence is 15 residues long. The CDR3: CASSLHETGSYGYTF. The CDR3 nucleotides read TGTGCCAGCAGCTTACACGAGACAGGATCCTATGGCTACACCTTC.

A few counts support this clonotype. This chain joins TRBV25-1 and TRBJ2-5; tentative D call: TRBD1 (6 bases). The germline V and J ends were trimmed by 2 bases and 5 bases, with 15 bases remaining between them. The CDR3 is made up of 15 amino acids. Germline loops: CDR1 MGHDK, CDR2 SYGVNS. The CDR3 loop reads CASSESPGQGETQYF. As DNA, the CDR3 is TGTGCCAGCAGTGAAAGCCCGGGACAAGGCGAGACCCAGTACTTC.

This clonotype has a handful of counts. The chain employs TRBV27 and TRBJ1-5; 9 bases map to TRBD1. This CDR3 has 14 residues. Germline CDR1 reads MNHEY; CDR2 reads SMNVEV (reference sequence). With V trimmed by 2 bases and J by 9 bases, 5 bases remained unmatched. This CDR3 reads CASSLGTGLGPQHF. The CDR3 coding sequence is TGTGCCAGCAGTTTAGGGACAGGGCTCGGGCCCCAGCATTTT.